The entry that follows covers one T cell receptor (beta chain) sequence. This clonotype has more than one count but fewer than ten. Its antigen remains unidentified. Within one base of it there is no much larger clone, and no base qualities were kept. The library was produced with 5' RACE. The data were produced on an Illumina HiSeq 2500. A second PCR of roughly 7 to 11 cycles was performed with a sample-barcoded 5' primer and a J-beta primer mix. A template-switch 5' adaptor carrying 12 random nucleotides introduced a unique molecular identifier onto each TCR beta cDNA molecule. At least 2.5 million CDR3-containing paired-end reads were obtained from each sample. The Mint cDNA synthesis kit, primed by a TRBC-specific oligonucleotide, was used to synthesize first-strand cDNA from all RNA. Following uracil-DNA glycosylase treatment, all cDNA underwent a first 18-cycle PCR with the universal primers M1SS and BC2_uni_R. On the study's bioinformatics: For normalization, 1 million high-quality reads, each with a distinct molecular identifier, were randomly selected from each sample. Instead of being binned into consensus sequences, reads with shared molecular identifiers were discarded. CDR3 identification, clonotype clustering and error correction used MiTCR with a Q25 quality threshold and the strictest error-elimination algorithm. A nonparametric unseen species model with Euler transformation was used to estimate lower-bound total TCR beta diversity. The raw public data were reprocessed by TCRdb itself: fastp quality trimming at Q25, MiXCR clonotype calling, in-frame beta chains only. Identical CDR3 protein sequences are pooled into one entry, listed with their most common genes and DNA. The V and J calls, along with clone size, are taken from TCRdb and not from the paper's own processing. This sample gives roughly 560,000 distinct CDR3 sequences in total; 20% to 30% of them show up just once. Of the sample, roughly 10% is held by the ten largest clones.

CDR1 and CDR2 are read off the germline V gene (reference sequence) as SGHKS and YYEKEE. V loses 4 bases, J loses 4 bases, and the germline ends lie 11 bases apart. The CDR3, from cysteine to phenylalanine, totals 14 residues. Only CDR3 DNA is held: 42 bases, read in frame from base 1. Systemically healthy Caucasian individuals from Russia, about 38 in total and aged roughly 6 to 100 years, were included as donors. About 9.8 milliliters of peripheral blood were drawn from each donor into EDTA-treated Vacutainer tubes. Ficoll-Paque density-gradient centrifugation was used to isolate PBMCs, with at least 6.5 million per sample. Trizol reagent was used to extract total RNA from PBMCs, with at least 6 micrograms per sample. Naive CD45RAhigh/CD27high T cell percentages were measured by flow cytometry on a PBMC aliquot from every donor. This record comes from a study of blood T cells in healthy people across ages (dated by TCRdb to 2014 to 2015). Describing the broader study: Template switching captured roughly one uniquely barcoded TCR beta cDNA molecule per two T cells in model experiments. Donors were grouped into four age groups: young (average roughly 17 years), middle-aged (roughly 37), aged (roughly 62) and long-lived (approximately 78). The study measured age-related changes in TCR beta repertoire diversity using deep sequencing normalized with unique cDNA molecular identifiers. Using the same blood draw, the study looked at two additional independent replicas of 1 million unique cDNA reads for two donors, one aged 18 to 29 and the other aged 80 or older.

The paper as a whole reports these results and caveats: Estimates of total diversity based on one million sequenced T cells were regarded as lower bounds and as underestimates. As age increased, observed TCR beta diversity per million T cells dropped in a roughly linear way, and a significant reduction was already evident by age 40. Since profiling was done on bulk unsorted PBMCs, naive and antigen-experienced compartments could not be conclusively compared. Observed TCR beta diversity correlated strongly with the percentage of naive T cells measured by flow cytometry. Compared with the aged group, the long-lived group had more naive CD4+ T cells, fewer expanded clones and increased TCR diversity, a pattern suggesting age selection. Donor CMV infection status was unknown, potentially confounding age-related changes in expanded clonotypes.

These data also featured in a second study, about T cells of mothers and their children. The second paper states: Nine systemically healthy Caucasian individuals, comprising three mothers and their six children, were included as donors. cDNA synthesis used all of the extracted RNA, with roughly 1.5 ug of RNA in each 15 ul reaction. In the second PCR, the M1S primer added sample barcodes and 2-4 random nucleotides. Each mother yielded over 9 million TCR beta CDR3 reads and each child roughly 2.9 million reads. TCR recombination output is similarly shaped by thymic selection in related and unrelated pairs, with a minor effect exerted by inherited differences. Normalized repertoire overlap in related mother-child pairs was always slightly higher than in unrelated mother-child pairs, but the difference was never significant. With a sensitivity of 90 to 100 clones per million clonotypes, no persistent microchimeric T cell clones were detected. To look for features that set related mother-child pairs apart from unrelated individuals, the researchers ran deep NGS to compare the TCR beta repertoires of mothers and children. On average, the children were roughly 10 +/- 4 years old, while the mothers were about 40 +/- 4 years old. After adapter ligation was performed with NEBNext reagents, the libraries were sequenced on an Illumina HiSeq 2000 with 100+100 nt paired-end reads. To prevent cross-contamination, the mother and child libraries were prepared a month apart and were sequenced in separate runs. Between about 500,000 and 2,300,000 distinct TCR beta clonotypes were identified per donor. Naive TCR beta clonotypes were estimated from low-frequency clonotypes matched to each donor's FACS-determined naive share, without sorting.

Sequenced: blood. The rearranged segments are TRBV5-5 and TRBJ1-4; possibly the D gene is TRBD1, per 6 matching bases. The sequence came from a boy younger than 18 in good health. The CDR3 amino acid sequence is: CASSPGQLNEKLFF. The bases read TGTGCCAGCAGCCCCGGACAGCTTAATGAAAAACTGTTTTTT.